This T cell receptor beta chain was recorded in a study of T cell repertoires in cytomegalovirus infection (dated by TCRdb to the late 2010s). General notes on the study: Recently identified HLA-C-restricted CMV epitopes, whose presentation resists viral immunomodulation, were targeted by peptide stimulations together with well-studied HLA-B-restricted epitopes. The HLA type of each donor mattered for the analysis, because public TCR beta signatures pointed to carriage of CMV infection along with the matching HLA type.

Inclusive of the bounding cysteine and phenylalanine, the CDR3 is 15 residues long. The entry retains the CDR3 DNA only, 45 bases that are in frame from base 1. Sequences SGHVS (CDR1) and FNYEAQ (CDR2) are obtained from the germline V gene. Trimming takes 4 bases from V and 0 bases from J, and the germline ends sit 12 bases apart. This clonotype came up many times. Its cognate antigen has yet to be identified. Base quality data are lacking; no much larger clone is found one base away. Instrument used: Illumina HiSeq 1500. The public reads were reanalyzed by TCRdb: fastp trimming at Q25, MiXCR alignment, in-frame beta chains only. A single entry per CDR3 protein holds the most common genes and DNA from its merged rows. Here the sample has roughly 920,000 distinct CDR3 sequences; around 32% occur a single time. Of the sample, over 10% falls within the top ten clones. The meaning of the sample's treatment or condition label: in vitro stimulation with specific CMV peptide epitopes to enrich CMV-specific T cells.

What the authors observed across the whole study: In the ex vivo response, HLA-C-restricted CMV-specific TCR beta clonotypes were dominant, and in two of eight donors the single most frequent clonotype came from this HLA-C-restricted group. In both this cohort and an independent cohort of some 350 donors, the cumulative frequency of public TCR beta family members distinguished carriers of CMV infection plus the relevant HLA type.

This receptor was identified in a human donor in good health (CMV status not recorded). Some clones in this sample may be carry-over from other donors' samples. The sample was cultured CD8+ T cells from PBMCs, taken from culture after CMV antigen stimulation. This chain is built from TRBV7-6 and TRBJ1-2, with TRBD1 tentatively as D gene (6 bases match). CDR3 region: CASSSPGQTNYGYTF. In nucleotide form, the sequence is TGTGCCAGCAGCTCTCCCGGACAGACTAACTATGGCTACACCTTC.